This T cell receptor (beta chain) is from a study of CD8 T cells in Susac syndrome. TCR beta sequencing was performed on blood CD8+ and CD4+ T cells. An input of about 0.45 to 1 ug of RNA was subjected to reverse transcription using random hexamers. Across 54 Vbeta and 13 Jbeta, TCR beta CDR3 was amplified with immunoSEQ multiplex PCR. Via MiXCR, TCRdb re-called the immunoSEQ multiplex PCR reads, giving one row per CDR3 protein. This table has about 280,000 distinct CDR3 sequences, 70% to 90% appearing once. V gave up 3 bases and J gave up 2 bases; unmatched junction bases: 4. The V gene's germline CDR1 is SEHNR and CDR2 FQNEAQ (reference sequence). The CDR3 covers 16 residues.

The sample comprised CD8+ T cells from PBMCs. V is TRBV7-9 and J is TRBJ2-1, with TRBD2 identical over 10 bases. The sequence derives from a human donor with multiple sclerosis. The CDR3 DNA sequence: TGTGCCAGCAGCTTCCCCCTAGCGGGAGCCTACAATGAGCAGTTCTTC. Its translation: CASSFPLAGAYNEQFF.